The source of this T cell receptor (beta chain) is a study of blood T cell repertoires in COVID-19. Study at large: Sites across the United States, Italy and Spain contributed samples from acute and convalescent COVID-19. In each case, the material was cDNA or gDNA derived from T cells, B-cell-depleted T cells, or PBMCs.

Original handling: Quantification of nucleated cells was approximated via reference gene primer amplification. Profiled with immunoSEQ multiplex PCR; TCRdb holds only in-frame clones, not every one. That table gives V, J and clone size, and the DNA gave D and trimming. The sample has about 89,000 clones, 82% seen once. The CDR3 spans 11 residues. CDR1 and CDR2 (germline): SEHNR, FQNEAQ (reference sequence). Trimming stripped 4 bases from V and 7 bases from J, with 7 bases between. The sample was peripheral blood. The rearrangement uses TRBV7-9 and TRBJ1-2; D remains unclear. This TCR was sampled from a man in his sixties or seventies with acute or convalescent COVID-19. CDR3 sequence reads: CASSSEGGYTF. In nucleotides, the CDR3 is TGTGCCAGCAGCTCCGAGGGTGGCTACACCTTC.